This T cell receptor (beta chain) emerged from a study of blood T cell repertoires in COVID-19. The Seattle patients joined while their infection was active and were tracked longitudinally afterward. In the original workflow: Reference gene primer amplification gave estimated nucleated cell counts. Some clones are missing from TCRdb's copy, which holds only in-frame ones; the method was immunoSEQ multiplex PCR. The D gene and trimming were derived from the DNA, and the V and J assignments and clone size from that table. Of about 150,000 clones in the sample, 85% to 90% were seen once. CDR1 and CDR2 from the germline V gene are SGHNT and YYREEE (reference sequence). The junction had 5 bases not matched to a gene; V was cut back by 5 bases and J by 2 bases. CDR3 length equals 14 residues.

Source material: peripheral blood. This receptor was taken from a man between 18 and 29 years old with COVID-19, enrolled during active disease. The chain combines TRBV5-4 with TRBJ2-3; 7 nucleotides line up with TRBD2. CDR3 nucleotide sequence: TGTGCCAGCAGGCTAGCGGAAATCACAGATACGCAGTATTTT. Protein: CASRLAEITDTQYF.